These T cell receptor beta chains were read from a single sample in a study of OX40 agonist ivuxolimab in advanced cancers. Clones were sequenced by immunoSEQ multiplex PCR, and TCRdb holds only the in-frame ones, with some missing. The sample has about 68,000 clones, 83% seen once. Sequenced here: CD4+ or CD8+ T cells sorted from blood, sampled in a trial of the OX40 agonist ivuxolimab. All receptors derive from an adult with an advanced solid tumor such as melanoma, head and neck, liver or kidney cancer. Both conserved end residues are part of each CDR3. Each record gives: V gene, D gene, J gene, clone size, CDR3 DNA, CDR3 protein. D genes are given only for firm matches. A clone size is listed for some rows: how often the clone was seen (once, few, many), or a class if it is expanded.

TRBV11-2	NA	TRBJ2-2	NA	TGTGCCAGCAGCCCCAACACCGGGGAGCTGTTTTTT	CASSPNTGELFF
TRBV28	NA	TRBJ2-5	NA	TGTGCCAGCAGTTTAAGACAGAGTGGGGCGCAAGAGACCCAGTACTTC	CASSLRQSGAQETQYF
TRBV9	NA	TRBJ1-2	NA	TGTGCCAGCAGCTCTCCCTGGGAGGGGAGCTATGGCTACACCTTC	CASSSPWEGSYGYTF
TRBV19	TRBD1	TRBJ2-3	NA	TGTGCCAGTAGTATAGGCAGGACAGGGGGCAAGGCAGATACGCAGTATTTT	CASSIGRTGGKADTQYF
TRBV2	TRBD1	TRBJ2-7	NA	TGTGCCAGCAGGCCCCGGGACAGCAACGAGCAGTACTTC	CASRPRDSNEQYF
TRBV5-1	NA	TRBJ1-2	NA	TGCGCCAGCAGCTTGGTGTCTGGGATTGGCTACACCTTC	CASSLVSGIGYTF
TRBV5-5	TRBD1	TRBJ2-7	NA	TGTGCCAGCAGCTCCGAAACGGGACAGATCACCTACGAGCAGTACTTC	CASSSETGQITYEQYF
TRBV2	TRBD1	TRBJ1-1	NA	TGTGCCAGCAGGGGACAGGGGGCAGGCGCTGAAGCTTTCTTT	CASRGQGAGAEAFF
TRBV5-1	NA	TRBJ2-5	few	TGCGCCAGCAGCTTGGCCAGTGGGTGGCAAGAGACCCAGTACTTC	CASSLASGWQETQYF
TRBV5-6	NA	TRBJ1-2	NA	TGTGCCAGCAGCCTACGAAGTGGGAAGGGCTACACCTTC	CASSLRSGKGYTF
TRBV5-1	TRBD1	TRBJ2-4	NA	TGCGCCAGCAGCCAACAGGGGTACGGCAAAAACATTCAGTACTTC	CASSQQGYGKNIQYF
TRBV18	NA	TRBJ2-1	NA	TGTGCCAGCTCACCCGCTAGCGAAGCTTTCTTC	CASSPASEAFF
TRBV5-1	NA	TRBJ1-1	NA	TGCGCCAGCAGCTCTTACAGGCCCGGGAACACTGAAGCTTTCTTT	CASSSYRPGNTEAFF
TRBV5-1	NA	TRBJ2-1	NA	TGCGCCAGCAGCTTGGGAGGGAATCCGTCCTACAATGAGCAGTTCTTC	CASSLGGNPSYNEQFF
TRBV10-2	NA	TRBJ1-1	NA	TGCGCCACCCAGTGGGACACTGAAGCTTTCTTT	CATQWDTEAFF
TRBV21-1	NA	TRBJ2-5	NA	TGTGCCAGCAGCTACTTGGGGGCTAGGGAGACCCAGTACTTC	CASSYLGARETQYF
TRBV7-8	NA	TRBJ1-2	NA	TGCGCCAGCAGCCAAGGTTATCAGGGGCGAAACTATGGCTACACCTTC	CASSQGYQGRNYGYTF
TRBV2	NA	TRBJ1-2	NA	TGTGCCAGCACTGGGCTGACGGACAGCCCTCTTGGCTACACCTTC	CASTGLTDSPLGYTF
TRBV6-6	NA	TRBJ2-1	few	TGTGCCAGCAGTTACTCAAGTGGGGGGTACAATGAGCAGTTCTTC	CASSYSSGGYNEQFF
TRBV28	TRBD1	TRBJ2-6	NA	TGTGCCAGCAGCGACAGGGCGAGAAACTCTGGGGCCAACGTCCTGACTTTC	CASSDRARNSGANVLTF
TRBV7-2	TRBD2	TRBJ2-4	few	TGTGCCAGCAGCAAGGTGTCTAGCGGGGGAAACATTCAGTACTTC	CASSKVSSGGNIQYF
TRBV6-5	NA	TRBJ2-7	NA	TGTGCCAGCAGTTTCAACTACGAGCAGTACTTC	CASSFNYEQYF
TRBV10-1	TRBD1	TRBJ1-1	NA	TGCGCCAGCAGTGATCCCGGGACAGGGGAGCCATACACTGAAGCTTTCTTT	CASSDPGTGEPYTEAFF